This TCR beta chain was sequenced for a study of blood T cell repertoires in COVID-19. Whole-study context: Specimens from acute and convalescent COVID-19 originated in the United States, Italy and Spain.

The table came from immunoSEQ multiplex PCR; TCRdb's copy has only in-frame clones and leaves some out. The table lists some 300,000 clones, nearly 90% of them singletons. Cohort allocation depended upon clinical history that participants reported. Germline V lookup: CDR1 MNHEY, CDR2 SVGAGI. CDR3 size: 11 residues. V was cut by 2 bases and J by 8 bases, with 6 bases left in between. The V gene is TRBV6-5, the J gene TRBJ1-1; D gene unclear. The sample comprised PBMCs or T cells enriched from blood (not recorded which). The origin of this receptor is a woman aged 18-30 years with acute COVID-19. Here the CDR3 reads CASSYGQEAFF. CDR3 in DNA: TGTGCCAGCAGTTACGGGCAGGAAGCTTTCTTT.